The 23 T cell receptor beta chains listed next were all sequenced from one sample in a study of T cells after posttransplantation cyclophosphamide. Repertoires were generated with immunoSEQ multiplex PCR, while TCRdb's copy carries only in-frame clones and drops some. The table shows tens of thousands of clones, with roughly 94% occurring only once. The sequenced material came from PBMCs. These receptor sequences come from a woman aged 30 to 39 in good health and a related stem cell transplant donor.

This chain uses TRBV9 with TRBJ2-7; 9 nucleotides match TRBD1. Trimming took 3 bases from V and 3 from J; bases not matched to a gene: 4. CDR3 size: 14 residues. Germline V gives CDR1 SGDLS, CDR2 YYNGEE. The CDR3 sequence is CASSAPGQGYEQYF. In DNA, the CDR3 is TGTGCCAGCAGCGCCCCGGGACAGGGCTACGAGCAGTACTTC.

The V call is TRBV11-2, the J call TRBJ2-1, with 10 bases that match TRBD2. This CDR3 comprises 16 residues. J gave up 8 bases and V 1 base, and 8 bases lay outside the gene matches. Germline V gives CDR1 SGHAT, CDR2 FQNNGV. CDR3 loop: CASSLALAGGLDEQFF. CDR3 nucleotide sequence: TGTGCCAGCAGCTTAGCTTTAGCGGGGGGATTGGATGAGCAGTTCTTC.

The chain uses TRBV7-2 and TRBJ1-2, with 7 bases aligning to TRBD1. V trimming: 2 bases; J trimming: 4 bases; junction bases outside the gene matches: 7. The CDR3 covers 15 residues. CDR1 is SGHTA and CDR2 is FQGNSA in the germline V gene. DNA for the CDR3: TGTGCCAGCAGCTTAAATGACAGGGCCCTCTATGGCTACACCTTC. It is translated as CASSLNDRALYGYTF.

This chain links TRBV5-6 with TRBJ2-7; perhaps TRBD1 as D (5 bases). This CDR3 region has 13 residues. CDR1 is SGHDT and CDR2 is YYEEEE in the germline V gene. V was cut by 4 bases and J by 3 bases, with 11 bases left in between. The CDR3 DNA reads TGTGCCAGCAGCCCACCGGACATCTACGAGCAGTACTTC. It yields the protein CASSPPDIYEQYF.

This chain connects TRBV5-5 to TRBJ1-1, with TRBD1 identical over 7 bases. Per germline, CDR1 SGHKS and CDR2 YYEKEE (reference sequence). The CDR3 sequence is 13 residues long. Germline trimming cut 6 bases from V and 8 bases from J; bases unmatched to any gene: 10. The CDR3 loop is CASILLVQGEAFF. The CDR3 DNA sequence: TGTGCCAGCATCCTCCTTGTACAGGGGGAAGCTTTCTTT.

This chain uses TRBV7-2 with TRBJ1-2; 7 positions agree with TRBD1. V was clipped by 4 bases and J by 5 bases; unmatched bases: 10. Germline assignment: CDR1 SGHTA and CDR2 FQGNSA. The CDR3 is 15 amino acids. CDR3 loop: CASSSAPGQTYGYTF. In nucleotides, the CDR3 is TGTGCCAGCAGCTCAGCCCCGGGACAGACATATGGCTACACCTTC.

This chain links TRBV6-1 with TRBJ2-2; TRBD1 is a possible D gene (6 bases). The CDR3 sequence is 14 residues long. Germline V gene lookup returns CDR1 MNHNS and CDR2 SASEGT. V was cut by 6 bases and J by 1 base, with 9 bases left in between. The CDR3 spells CASRGRGNTGELFF. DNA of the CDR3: TGTGCCAGCAGGGGCAGGGGGAACACCGGGGAGCTGTTTTTT.

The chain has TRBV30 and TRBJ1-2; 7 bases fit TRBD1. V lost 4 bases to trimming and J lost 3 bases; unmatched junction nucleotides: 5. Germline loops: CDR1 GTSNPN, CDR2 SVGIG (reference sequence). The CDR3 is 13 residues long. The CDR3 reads CAWIPGGDYGYTF. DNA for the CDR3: TGTGCCTGGATCCCAGGGGGAGACTATGGCTACACCTTC.

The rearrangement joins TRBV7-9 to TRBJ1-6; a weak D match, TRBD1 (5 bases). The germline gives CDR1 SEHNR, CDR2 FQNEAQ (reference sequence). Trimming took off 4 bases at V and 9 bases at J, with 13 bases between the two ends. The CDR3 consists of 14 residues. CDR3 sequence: CASSSGQASSPLHF. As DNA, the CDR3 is TGTGCCAGCAGCTCTGGACAAGCGTCTTCACCCCTCCACTTT.

Here the CDR3 reads CAWKPGWKDGYTF. The DNA of the CDR3 is TGTGCCTGGAAGCCCGGGTGGAAGGATGGCTACACCTTC. The chain joins TRBV30 to TRBJ1-2; D unresolved. This CDR3 comprises 13 residues. Germline CDR1 GTSNPN, CDR2 SVGIG (reference sequence). V was pared by 4 bases and J by 6 bases, with 15 bases between.

This CDR3 is CASSYSSQGPNTEAFF. The DNA of the CDR3 is TGTGCCAGCAGTTACTCGTCGCAGGGGCCGAACACTGAAGCTTTCTTT. J is TRBJ1-1 and V is TRBV6-5; D possibly corresponds to TRBD1 (6 bases). Germline CDR1 is MNHEY and CDR2 is SVGAGI. V was trimmed by 0 bases and J by 1 base, leaving 12 bases between them. This CDR3 contains 16 residues.

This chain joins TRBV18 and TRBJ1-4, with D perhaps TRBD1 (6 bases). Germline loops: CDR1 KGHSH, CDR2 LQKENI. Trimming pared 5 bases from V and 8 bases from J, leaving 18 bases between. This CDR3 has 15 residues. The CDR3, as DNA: TGTGCCAGCTCATACACCTCGGCAGGGGCGGAAAAACTGTTTTTT. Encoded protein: CASSYTSAGAEKLFF.

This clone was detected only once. CDR3 protein: CASSQLAGGRYEQYF. The CDR3 bases are TGCGCCAGCAGCCAGCTCGCAGGGGGCAGGTACGAGCAGTACTTC. V and J are TRBV4-3 and TRBJ2-7; 8 nucleotides match TRBD1. V was pared by 3 bases and J by 4 bases, with 8 bases of the junction left unmatched. The CDR3 consists of 15 residues. Germline V gene data show CDR1 as LGHNA and CDR2 as YSLEER.

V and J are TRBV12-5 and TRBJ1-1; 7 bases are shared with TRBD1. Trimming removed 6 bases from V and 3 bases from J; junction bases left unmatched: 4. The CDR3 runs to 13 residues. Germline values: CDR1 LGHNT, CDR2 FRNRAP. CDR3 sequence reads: CASGTGADTEAFF. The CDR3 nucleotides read TGTGCTAGTGGAACAGGGGCGGACACTGAAGCTTTCTTT.

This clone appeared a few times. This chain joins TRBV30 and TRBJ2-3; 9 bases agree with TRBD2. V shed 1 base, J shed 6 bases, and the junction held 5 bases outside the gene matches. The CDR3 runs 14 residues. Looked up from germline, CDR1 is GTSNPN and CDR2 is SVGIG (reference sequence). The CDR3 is CAWSALAGTDTQYF. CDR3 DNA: TGTGCCTGGAGTGCGCTAGCGGGGACCGATACGCAGTATTTT. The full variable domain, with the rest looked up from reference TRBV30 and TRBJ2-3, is SQTIHQWPATLVQPVGSPLSLECTVEGTSNPNLYWYRQAAGRGLQLLFYSVGIGQISSEVPQNLSASRPQDRQFILSSKKLLLSDSGFYLCAWSALAGTDTQYFGPGTRLTVL.

The CDR3 reads CSVGGGAQEQYF. The CDR3, as DNA: TGCAGCGTTGGAGGGGGGGCACAGGAGCAGTACTTC. This sequence joins TRBV29-1 and TRBJ2-7; TRBD2 is a possible D gene (7 bases). V lost 4 bases and J 7 bases, leaving 14 bases between the germline ends. The length of the CDR3 is 12 residues. Germline lookup yields CDR1 SQVTM and CDR2 ANQGSEA.

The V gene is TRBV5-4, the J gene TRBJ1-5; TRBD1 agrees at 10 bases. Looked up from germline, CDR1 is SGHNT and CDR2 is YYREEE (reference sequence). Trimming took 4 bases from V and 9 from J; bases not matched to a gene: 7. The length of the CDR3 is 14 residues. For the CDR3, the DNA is TGTGCCAGCAGCCTGGGGACAGGGGATGTGCCCCAGCATTTT. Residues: CASSLGTGDVPQHF.

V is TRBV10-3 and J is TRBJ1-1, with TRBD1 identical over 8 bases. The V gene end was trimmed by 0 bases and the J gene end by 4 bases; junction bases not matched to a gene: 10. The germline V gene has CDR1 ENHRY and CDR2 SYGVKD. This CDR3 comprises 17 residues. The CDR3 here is CAISESPMTGEGTEAFF. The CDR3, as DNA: TGTGCCATCAGTGAGTCTCCCATGACAGGGGAAGGCACTGAAGCTTTCTTT.

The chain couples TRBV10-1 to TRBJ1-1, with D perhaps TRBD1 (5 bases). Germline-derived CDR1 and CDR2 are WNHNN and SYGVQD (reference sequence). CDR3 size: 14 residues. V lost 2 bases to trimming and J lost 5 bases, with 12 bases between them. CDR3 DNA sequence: TGCGCCAGCAGTGAGGGCAGGGTCGGAACTGAAGCTTTCTTT. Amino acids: CASSEGRVGTEAFF.

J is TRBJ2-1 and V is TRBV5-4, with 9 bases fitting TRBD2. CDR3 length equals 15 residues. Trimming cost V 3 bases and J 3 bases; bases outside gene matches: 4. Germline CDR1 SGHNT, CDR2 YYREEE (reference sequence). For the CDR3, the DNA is TGTGCCAGCAGCTCCAGCGGGGGGCGCTACAATGAGCAGTTCTTC. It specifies CASSSSGGRYNEQFF. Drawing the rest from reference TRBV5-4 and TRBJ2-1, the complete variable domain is ETGVTQSPTHLIKTRGQQVTLRCSSQSGHNTVSWYQQALGQGPQFIFQYYREEENGRGNFPPRFSGLQFPNYSSELNVNALELDDSALYLCASSSSGGRYNEQFFGPGTRLTVL.

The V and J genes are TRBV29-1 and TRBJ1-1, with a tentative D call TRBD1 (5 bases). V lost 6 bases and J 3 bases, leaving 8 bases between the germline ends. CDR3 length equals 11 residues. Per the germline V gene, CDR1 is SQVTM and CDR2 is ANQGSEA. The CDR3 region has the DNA TGCAGCGTGGGGGGGTACACTGAAGCTTTCTTT. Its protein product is CSVGGYTEAFF.

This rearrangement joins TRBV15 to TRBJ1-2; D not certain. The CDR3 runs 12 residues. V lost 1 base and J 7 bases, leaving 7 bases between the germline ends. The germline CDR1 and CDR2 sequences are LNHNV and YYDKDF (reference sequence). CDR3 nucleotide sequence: TGTGCCACCAGCAGAGGGGAGACTGGCTACACCTTC. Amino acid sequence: CATSRGETGYTF.

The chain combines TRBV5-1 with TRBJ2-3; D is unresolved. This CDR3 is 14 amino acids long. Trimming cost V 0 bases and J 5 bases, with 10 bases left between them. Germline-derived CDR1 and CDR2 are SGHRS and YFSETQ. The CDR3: CASSLDSPRDTQYF. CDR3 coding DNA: TGCGCCAGCAGCTTGGATAGCCCCAGAGATACGCAGTATTTT.